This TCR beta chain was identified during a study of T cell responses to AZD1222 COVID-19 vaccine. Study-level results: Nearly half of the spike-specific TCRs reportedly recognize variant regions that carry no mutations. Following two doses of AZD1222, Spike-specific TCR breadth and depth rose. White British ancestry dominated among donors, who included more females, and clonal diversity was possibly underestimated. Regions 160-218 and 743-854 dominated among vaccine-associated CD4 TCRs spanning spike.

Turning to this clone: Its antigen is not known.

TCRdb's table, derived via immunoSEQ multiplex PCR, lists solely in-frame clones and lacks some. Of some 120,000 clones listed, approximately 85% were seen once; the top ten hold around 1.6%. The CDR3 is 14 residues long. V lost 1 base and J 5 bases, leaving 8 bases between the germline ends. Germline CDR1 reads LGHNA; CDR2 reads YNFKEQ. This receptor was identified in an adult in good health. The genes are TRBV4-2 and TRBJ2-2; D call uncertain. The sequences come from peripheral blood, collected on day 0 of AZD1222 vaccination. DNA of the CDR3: TGTGCCAGCAGCCAAGTTAAGTTTACCGGGGAGCTGTTTTTT. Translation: CASSQVKFTGELFF.